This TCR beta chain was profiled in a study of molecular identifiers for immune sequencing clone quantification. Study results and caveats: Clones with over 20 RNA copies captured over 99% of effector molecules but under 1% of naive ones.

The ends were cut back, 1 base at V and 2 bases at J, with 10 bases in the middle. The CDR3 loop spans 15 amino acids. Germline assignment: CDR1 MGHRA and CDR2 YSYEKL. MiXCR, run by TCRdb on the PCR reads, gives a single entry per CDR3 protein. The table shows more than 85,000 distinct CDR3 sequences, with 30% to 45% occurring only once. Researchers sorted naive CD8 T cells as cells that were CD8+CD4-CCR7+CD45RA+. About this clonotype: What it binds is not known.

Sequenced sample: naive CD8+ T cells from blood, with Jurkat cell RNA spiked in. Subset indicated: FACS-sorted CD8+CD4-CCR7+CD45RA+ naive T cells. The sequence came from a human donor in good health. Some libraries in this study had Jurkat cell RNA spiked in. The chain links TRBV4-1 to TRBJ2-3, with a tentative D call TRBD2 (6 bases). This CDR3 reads CASSQVAGFTDTQYF. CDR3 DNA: TGCGCCAGCAGCCAAGTTGCGGGATTCACAGATACGCAGTATTTT.